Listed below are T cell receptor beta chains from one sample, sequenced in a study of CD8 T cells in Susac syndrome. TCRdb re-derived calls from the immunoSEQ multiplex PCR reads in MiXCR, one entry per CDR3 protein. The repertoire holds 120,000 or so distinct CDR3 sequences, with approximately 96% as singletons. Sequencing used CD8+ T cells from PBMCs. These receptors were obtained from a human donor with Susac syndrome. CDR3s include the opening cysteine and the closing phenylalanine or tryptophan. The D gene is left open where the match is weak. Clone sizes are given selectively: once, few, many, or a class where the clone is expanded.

CDR3: CASRWGTGANVLTF; DNA: TGTGCCAGTAGGTGGGGGACTGGGGCCAACGTCCTGACTTTC; size: NA; D: NA; J: TRBJ2-6; V: TRBV19
CDR3: CASSLEGQNTGELFF; DNA: TGTGCCAGCAGCTTGGAGGGACAGAACACCGGGGAGCTGTTTTTT; size: NA; D: NA; J: TRBJ2-2; V: TRBV5-6
CDR3: CASSVGYTEAFF; DNA: TGTGCCAGCAGTGTGGGGTACACTGAAGCTTTCTTT; size: NA; D: NA; J: TRBJ1-1; V: TRBV12-3/TRBV12-4
CDR3: CASSQDPLAGGKRYEQYF; DNA: TGCGCCAGCAGCCAAGATCCACTAGCGGGAGGAAAAAGGTACGAGCAGTACTTC; size: NA; D: TRBD2; J: TRBJ2-7; V: TRBV4-1
CDR3: CASSQDDSSGANVLTF; DNA: TGTGCCAGCAGCCAAGACGACAGCTCTGGGGCCAACGTCCTGACTTTC; size: many; D: NA; J: TRBJ2-6; V: TRBV4-2
CDR3: CASSFGVRGEAFF; DNA: TGTGCCAGCAGCTTCGGGGTAAGAGGTGAAGCTTTCTTT; size: NA; D: NA; J: TRBJ1-1; V: TRBV7-2
CDR3: CASSLSGLGGSPLHF; DNA: TGTGCCAGCAGTTTAAGCGGACTCGGGGGGTCACCCCTCCACTTT; size: NA; D: NA; J: TRBJ1-6; V: TRBV27
CDR3: CASSSRGGRTKSSYEQYF; DNA: TGTGCCAGCAGCTCAAGAGGGGGGCGGACCAAAAGCTCCTACGAGCAGTACTTC; size: NA; D: NA; J: TRBJ2-7; V: TRBV3-1
CDR3: CASSLWGGNNEQFF; DNA: TGTGCCAGCAGCTTATGGGGAGGGAACAATGAGCAGTTCTTC; size: NA; D: TRBD2; J: TRBJ2-1; V: TRBV5-6
CDR3: CASSTDRNSYEQYF; DNA: TGTGCCAGCAGCACCGACAGGAACTCCTACGAGCAGTACTTC; size: NA; D: NA; J: TRBJ2-7; V: TRBV5-6
CDR3: CSALARPNTQYF; DNA: TGCAGCGCCCTAGCAAGACCAAATACGCAGTATTTT; size: NA; D: NA; J: TRBJ2-3; V: TRBV29-1
CDR3: CAWTTSGTGELFF; DNA: TGTGCCTGGACGACTAGCGGTACCGGGGAGCTGTTTTTT; size: NA; D: TRBD2; J: TRBJ2-2; V: TRBV30
CDR3: CASSSWVNTEAFF; DNA: TGTGCCAGCAGCTCTTGGGTAAACACTGAAGCTTTCTTT; size: NA; D: NA; J: TRBJ1-1; V: TRBV7-2
CDR3: CASSVGSGQPQHF; DNA: TGTGCCAGCAGCGTAGGTTCGGGTCAGCCCCAGCATTTT; size: once; D: NA; J: TRBJ1-5; V: TRBV9
CDR3: CASTDRQGPVNYGYTF; DNA: TGTGCCAGCACCGATAGACAGGGCCCAGTTAACTATGGCTACACCTTC; size: once; D: TRBD1; J: TRBJ1-2; V: TRBV13
CDR3: CASTEALGIYEQYF; DNA: TGTGCCAGCACGGAGGCCTTAGGGATCTACGAGCAGTACTTC; size: NA; D: NA; J: TRBJ2-7; V: TRBV2
CDR3: CASSLVQGNEQFF; DNA: TGCGCCAGCAGCTTGGTACAAGGCAATGAGCAGTTCTTC; size: NA; D: NA; J: TRBJ2-1; V: TRBV5-1
CDR3: CASSFEGLAGFSEQYF; DNA: TGTGCCAGCAGCTTTGAGGGACTAGCGGGGTTTTCCGAGCAGTACTTC; size: NA; D: TRBD2; J: TRBJ2-7; V: TRBV7-8
CDR3: CASSSSSQETQYF; DNA: TGTGCCAGCAGCTCTTCTAGTCAAGAGACCCAGTACTTC; size: NA; D: NA; J: TRBJ2-5; V: TRBV5-6
CDR3: CASLGSGSAEAFF; DNA: TGTGCCTCACTGGGGTCTGGGAGCGCTGAAGCTTTCTTT; size: NA; D: NA; J: TRBJ1-1; V: TRBV30
CDR3: CAWSATIDWVHF; DNA: TGTGCCTGGAGTGCCACTATTGACTGGGTCCACTTT; size: NA; D: NA; J: TRBJ1-6; V: TRBV30
CDR3: CASSPRQGGTEAFF; DNA: TGTGCCAGCAGCCCTAGACAGGGTGGAACTGAAGCTTTCTTT; size: NA; D: TRBD1; J: TRBJ1-1; V: TRBV9
CDR3: CASSLAVGTRNTEAFF; DNA: TGTGCCAGCAGCTTAGCGGTGGGGACTAGGAACACTGAAGCTTTCTTT; size: NA; D: NA; J: TRBJ1-1; V: TRBV7-9
CDR3: CSVEGGAGATYEQYF; DNA: TGCAGCGTTGAAGGGGGGGCAGGGGCCACCTACGAGCAGTACTTC; size: NA; D: NA; J: TRBJ2-7; V: TRBV29-1
CDR3: CTGEGDTGELFF; DNA: TGCACCGGAGAGGGGGACACCGGGGAGCTGTTTTTT; size: NA; D: NA; J: TRBJ2-2; V: TRBV29-1
CDR3: CASSLDRNEQFF; DNA: TGTGCCAGCAGTTTAGATCGGAATGAGCAGTTCTTC; size: NA; D: NA; J: TRBJ2-1; V: TRBV12-3/TRBV12-4
CDR3: CASSERRERETQYF; DNA: TGCGCCAGCAGTGAACGGAGGGAACGAGAGACCCAGTACTTC; size: NA; D: NA; J: TRBJ2-5; V: TRBV10-2
CDR3: CSATPDGALEQYF; DNA: TGCAGTGCTACCCCGGACGGTGCCTTGGAGCAGTACTTC; size: NA; D: NA; J: TRBJ2-7; V: TRBV20-1
CDR3: CAWSIVGVPTYEQYF; DNA: TGTGCCTGGAGCATAGTGGGGGTACCTACCTACGAGCAGTACTTC; size: NA; D: NA; J: TRBJ2-7; V: TRBV30
CDR3: CASSLGRDPYEQYF; DNA: TGTGCCAGCAGCTTGGGACGGGACCCCTACGAGCAGTACTTC; size: NA; D: NA; J: TRBJ2-7; V: TRBV5-4
CDR3: CASSWTGPKNIQYF; DNA: TGTGCCAGCAGTTGGACAGGGCCCAAAAACATTCAGTACTTC; size: NA; D: TRBD1; J: TRBJ2-4; V: TRBV28
CDR3: CASSRLGEKLFF; DNA: TGTGCCAGCTCACGACTGGGGGAAAAACTGTTTTTT; size: NA; D: NA; J: TRBJ1-4; V: TRBV18
CDR3: CASSPSLTEQETQYF; DNA: TGTGCCAGCAGCCCCAGTTTGACAGAGCAAGAGACCCAGTACTTC; size: NA; D: NA; J: TRBJ2-5; V: TRBV28
CDR3: CASPIHGAQDEQFF; DNA: TGTGCCAGCCCTATCCACGGTGCTCAGGATGAGCAGTTCTTC; size: NA; D: NA; J: TRBJ2-1; V: TRBV7-9
CDR3: CASSLDVNQPQHF; DNA: TGTGCCAGCAGCCTGGATGTCAATCAGCCCCAGCATTTT; size: NA; D: NA; J: TRBJ1-5; V: TRBV6-5
CDR3: CASSQGWAAPTDTQYF; DNA: TGTGCCAGCAGCCAGGGGTGGGCAGCCCCCACAGATACGCAGTATTTT; size: NA; D: NA; J: TRBJ2-3; V: TRBV3-1
CDR3: CATSIGQGRTGELFF; DNA: TGTGCCACCAGCATCGGACAGGGCCGAACCGGGGAGCTGTTTTTT; size: NA; D: TRBD1; J: TRBJ2-2; V: TRBV15
CDR3: CASSQDKASYGKLFF; DNA: TGCGCCAGCAGCCAAGATAAGGCATCTTACGGGAAACTGTTTTTT; size: NA; D: NA; J: TRBJ1-4; V: TRBV4-3